Below, 3 T cell receptor beta chains from the same sample are listed, as sequenced in a study of blood T cell repertoires in COVID-19. Here immunoSEQ multiplex PCR was the method, and the copy in TCRdb shows in-frame clones only, minus some. The table shows around 250,000 clones, with roughly 89% occurring only once. Sample: peripheral blood. These receptors originate from a middle-aged woman who had recovered from COVID-19.

The chain carries TRBV27 and TRBJ2-3; the D gene is possibly TRBD2 (5 bases). V lost 4 bases and J lost 1, with 9 bases in between. The germline gives CDR1 MNHEY, CDR2 SMNVEV (reference sequence). This CDR3 contains 14 residues. The CDR3, as DNA: TGTGCCAGCAGTTCTTGGGGAGGCACAGATACGCAGTATTTT. Translating gives CASSSWGGTDTQYF.

This clone has a single count. This chain connects TRBV20-1 to TRBJ2-7; no clear D gene. CDR3 length: 11 residues. V was shortened by 6 bases and J by 0 bases, with 6 bases between the two germline ends. Per the germline V gene, CDR1 is DFQATT and CDR2 is SNEGSKA (reference sequence). The CDR3 sequence is CSASSSYEQYF. The CDR3 DNA follows: TGCAGTGCCTCTAGCTCCTACGAGCAGTACTTC.

This chain's CDR3 is CASREAGTGYSGTQYF. CDR3 DNA sequence: TGTGCCAGCAGAGAAGCCGGGACAGGGTACTCTGGGACCCAGTACTTC. The chain recombines TRBV27 with TRBJ2-5; TRBD1 matches 9 bases. Germline lookup yields CDR1 MNHEY and CDR2 SMNVEV (reference sequence). The CDR3 has 16 residues. V was pared by 6 bases and J by 7 bases, with 15 bases of the junction left unmatched.